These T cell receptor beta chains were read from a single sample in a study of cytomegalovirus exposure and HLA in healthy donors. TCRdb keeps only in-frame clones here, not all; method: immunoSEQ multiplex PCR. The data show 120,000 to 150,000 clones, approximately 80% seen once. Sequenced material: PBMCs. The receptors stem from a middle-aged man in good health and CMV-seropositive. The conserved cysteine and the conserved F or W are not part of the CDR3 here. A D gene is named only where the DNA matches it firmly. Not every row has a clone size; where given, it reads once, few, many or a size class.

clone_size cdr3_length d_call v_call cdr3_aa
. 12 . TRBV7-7 ASSVPGGRTEAF
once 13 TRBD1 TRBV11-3 ASSRQGQVQETQY
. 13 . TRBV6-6 ASSTPKGDGETQY
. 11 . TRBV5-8 ASSTTANYGYT
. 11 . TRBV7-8 ASSREGFEPQH
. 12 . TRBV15 ATSRKGSNQPQH
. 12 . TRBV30 AWRPDTSGNTIY
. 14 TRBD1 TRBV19 ASRKTGGKGTDTQY
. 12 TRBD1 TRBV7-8 ASSPRTGGTEAF
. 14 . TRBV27 ASRSLKGFLAMGQY
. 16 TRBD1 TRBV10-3 AISESGNRGKGTDTQY
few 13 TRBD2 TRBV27 ASRRLAGGTYEQY
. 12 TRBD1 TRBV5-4 ASSFGTGVSGYT
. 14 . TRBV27 ASSQDRSSYNSPLH
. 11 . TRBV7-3 ASSSQGYGEQF
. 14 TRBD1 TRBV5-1 ASSPKRGQGYYEQY
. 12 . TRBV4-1 ASSLTQANYGYT
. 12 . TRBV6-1 ASRVILGLYEQY
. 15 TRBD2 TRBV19 ASSMREGRVSTGELF
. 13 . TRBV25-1 ASSRTYSGANVLT
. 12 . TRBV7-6 ASSARTNQETQY
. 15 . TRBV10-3 AISDPRAGTINYGYT
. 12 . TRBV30 AWTRVTGANVLT
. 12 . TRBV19 ASRLTGFGQPQH
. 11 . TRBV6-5 ASTWGPRNEQF
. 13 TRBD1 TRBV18 ASSSLNRGNEKLF
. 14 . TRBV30 AWRGDVKPNTGELF
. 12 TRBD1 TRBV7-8 ASSSGQGGYGYT
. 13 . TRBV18 ASSPSDSVNSPLH
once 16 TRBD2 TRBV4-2 ASSQDSGGRAPHNEQF
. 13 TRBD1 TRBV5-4 ASSSRGQEDYGYT
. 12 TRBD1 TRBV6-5 ASSYRGRGEKLF
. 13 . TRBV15 ATSEGHQQDYGYT
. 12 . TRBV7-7 ASSLMGQRETQY
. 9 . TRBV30 AWSLYSEAF
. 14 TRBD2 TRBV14 ASSQGALAGGGEQY
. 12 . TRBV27 ASNVASGGTEAF
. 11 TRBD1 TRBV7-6 ASSLQGAAEQF
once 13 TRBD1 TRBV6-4 ASRLSGTANTEAF
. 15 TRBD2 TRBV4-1 ASSHRQLAGTTYEQY
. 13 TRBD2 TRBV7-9 ASSYLAGGYNEQF
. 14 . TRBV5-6 ASSLLGAKANEKLF
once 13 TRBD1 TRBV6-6 ASSYSGTVGNTIY
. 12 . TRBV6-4 ASSDSQGTDTQY
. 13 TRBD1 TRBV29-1 SVAWGQGRTGEPF
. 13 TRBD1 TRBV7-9 ASSSTGTGNTEAF
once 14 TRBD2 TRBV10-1 ASSGDSGVYPDTQY
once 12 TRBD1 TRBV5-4 ASSAGQASYGYT
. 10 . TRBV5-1 ASRNRGGEAF
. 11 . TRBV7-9 SSSNYEAYEQY
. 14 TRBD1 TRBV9 ASSDTGGAKGNTIY
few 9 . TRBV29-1 SVGGGVAQY